These 12 T cell receptor beta chains originate from one sample sequenced in a study of technical replicates of blood from several donors. Libraries were prepared by immunoSEQ multiplex PCR; TCRdb keeps only in-frame clonotypes and omits some of them. The sample records tens of thousands of clones, around 94% being singletons. The sequencing sample was made of T cells isolated from PBMCs. The source is a human donor in good health.

The V call is TRBV11-3, the J call TRBJ1-2, with no clear D. CDR1 is SGHNT, CDR2 YENEEA, per germline. Trimming stripped 4 bases from V and 4 bases from J, with 19 bases between. This CDR3 region has 16 residues. CDR3 in amino acids: CASSSPHSPDPYGYTF. CDR3 sequence (DNA): TGTGCCAGCAGCTCACCACACAGTCCAGACCCCTATGGCTACACCTTC.

This chain uses TRBV2 with TRBJ1-2, with D tentatively TRBD1 (6 bases). The V end was cut by 7 bases, the J end by 4 bases, with 25 bases between. The CDR3 totals 17 residues. Germline-derived CDR1 and CDR2 are SNHLY and FYNNEI. For the CDR3, the DNA is TGTGCCAGCAAAGGGGGGGCTGGACCCCAGCTGGGCTATGGCTACACCTTC. It is translated as CASKGGAGPQLGYGYTF.

This clone came up a few times. The gene calls are TRBV10-3 and TRBJ2-2, with a tentative D call TRBD2 (6 bases). V was cut by 11 bases and J by 0 bases, with 13 bases left in between. This CDR3 has 14 amino acids. Germline values: CDR1 ENHRY, CDR2 SYGVKD. CDR3 residues: CAAGTNANTGELFF. The DNA of the CDR3 is TGTGCCGCGGGGACGAACGCGAACACCGGGGAGCTGTTTTTT.

This clone was recorded once. This chain connects TRBV5-1 to TRBJ1-1; no reliable D call. The CDR3 is made up of 14 amino acids. Germline loops: CDR1 SGHRS, CDR2 YFSETQ. With 0 bases removed from V and 4 bases from J, the gap between germline ends came to 10 bases. CDR3 sequence: CASSLAPASTEAFF. CDR3 bases: TGCGCCAGCAGCTTGGCGCCCGCGAGCACTGAAGCTTTCTTT.

The chain has TRBV13 and TRBJ2-3, with D uncertain. Germline V CDR1 and CDR2: PRHDT, FYEKMQ (reference sequence). The V end lost 1 base, the J end lost 6 bases, and 14 bases lay between the germline ends. This CDR3 contains 15 residues. The CDR3 DNA is TGTGCCAGCAGCTTAGCTGTGCGGATAGGCGATACGCAGTATTTT. This gives the protein CASSLAVRIGDTQYF.

This chain uses TRBV11-2 with TRBJ2-7, with a weak D call TRBD1 (5 bases). V was trimmed by 5 bases and J by 2 bases, leaving 16 bases between them. The CDR3 sequence is 15 residues long. In germline, CDR1 is SGHAT, CDR2 FQNNGV. DNA for the CDR3: TGTGCCAGCAGCCTGGACACCCCATATGCCTACGAGCAGTACTTC. Translating gives CASSLDTPYAYEQYF.

V and J are TRBV30 and TRBJ2-7, with 11 nucleotides matching TRBD2. The V gene end was trimmed by 0 bases and the J gene end by 0 bases; junction bases not matched to a gene: 4. This CDR3 has 16 amino acids. CDR1 is GTSNPN and CDR2 is SVGIG in the germline V gene (reference sequence). In DNA form, the CDR3 reads TGTGCCTGGAGTGTAGGGACTAGCGGCAGCTCCTACGAGCAGTACTTC. Its protein is CAWSVGTSGSSYEQYF.

This clone was observed a single time. The J gene is TRBJ1-5, the V gene TRBV5-1, with TRBD1 matching over 7 bases. The CDR3 extends over 15 amino acids. Germline V CDR1 and CDR2: SGHRS, YFSETQ. Unmatched junction bases numbered 5, after V lost 0 bases and J lost 5 bases. The CDR3 nucleotides read TGCGCCAGCAGCTTGGTGGCAGGGGGAGATCAGCCCCAGCATTTT. It translates to CASSLVAGGDQPQHF.

This clone showed up just once. The rearrangement links TRBV6-5 to TRBJ2-1, with 10 bases fitting TRBD1. The CDR3 extends over 16 amino acids. Losses at the gene ends were 1 base for V and 6 bases for J; bases not matched to a gene: 6. From germline, CDR1 is MNHEY and CDR2 SVGAGI. CDR3 residues: CASSYFAGTGANEQFF. As DNA, the CDR3 is TGTGCCAGCAGTTACTTTGCCGGGACAGGGGCCAATGAGCAGTTCTTC.

This chain uses TRBV5-1 with TRBJ2-1, with TRBD2 as a possible D gene (7 bases). This CDR3 has 15 amino acids. The germline V gene has CDR1 SGHRS and CDR2 YFSETQ. V dropped 2 bases and J dropped 5 bases, with 14 bases sitting between them. DNA for the CDR3: TGCGCCAGCAGCTTATGGGGGGAGGGGGACAATGAGCAGTTCTTC. This translates into CASSLWGEGDNEQFF. The full variable domain, completed using reference TRBV5-1 and TRBJ2-1, is KAGVTQTPRYLIKTRGQQVTLSCSPISGHRSVSWYQQTPGQGLQFLFEYFSETQRNKGNFPGRFSGRQFSNSRSEMNVSTLELGDSALYLCASSLWGEGDNEQFFGPGTRLTVL.

The chain has TRBV10-2 and TRBJ2-5, with D maybe TRBD2 (5 bases). The DNA matches TRBJ2-7 better at its end, which makes the J call doubtful. CDR1 and CDR2 (germline): WSHSY, SAAADI. The CDR3 has 13 residues. In DNA form, the CDR3 reads TGCGCCAGCAGCCGCTACTCGGGGTTCGAGCAGTACTTC. Protein sequence: CASSRYSGFEQYF.

CDR3 residues: CASSLVTSGSQETQYF. The DNA of the CDR3 is TGTGCCAGCAGCTTAGTGACTAGCGGGAGCCAAGAGACCCAGTACTTC. The J gene is TRBJ2-5, the V gene TRBV7-9; 12 nucleotides agree with TRBD2. CDR3 size: 16 residues. The J segment lost 1 base and the V segment lost 1 base, leaving 1 base of the junction unmatched. Germline values: CDR1 SEHNR, CDR2 FQNEAQ (reference sequence). The full variable domain, its missing parts supplied by reference TRBV7-9 and TRBJ2-5, is DTGVSQNPRHKITKRGQNVTFRCDPISEHNRLYWYRQTLGQGPEFLTYFQNEAQLEKSRLLSDRFSAERPKGSFSTLEIQRTEQGDSAMYLCASSLVTSGSQETQYFGPGTRLLVL.